The TCR beta chain described here comes from a study of cytomegalovirus exposure and HLA in healthy donors. Points from the study as a whole: Clonal expansion was found to be greater in HLA-associated TCR beta chains than in equally common others in a later analysis. It was only CMV serostatus that was available as immune exposure information. Cytomegalovirus association was listed for 164 TCR beta chains.

On this clone: The antigen is not known.

Researchers ran the PCR with 60 Vbeta and 13 Jbeta primers. Profiled with immunoSEQ multiplex PCR; TCRdb holds only in-frame clones, not every one. The sample gives about 55,000 clones, about 80% of which show up once; more than 1.4% is in the top ten. Trimming left V 5 bases short and J 0 bases short, with 11 bases between. CDR1 LNHDA and CDR2 SQIVND come from the germline V gene (reference sequence). This CDR3 has 15 amino acids. The specimen was PBMCs. The V and J genes are TRBV19 and TRBJ1-5, with a tentative D call TRBD1 (5 bases). This TCR was recovered from a female donor in good health and CMV-seronegative. The DNA of the CDR3 is TGTGCCAGTAGTTTGAAGGGGTATAGCAATCAGCCCCAGCATTTT. It codes for CASSLKGYSNQPQHF.